The 11 T cell receptor beta chains given below trace back to one sample, sequenced in a study of T cell changes during pregnancy in multiple sclerosis (dated by TCRdb to the late 2010s). The library relied on the immunoSEQ multiplex PCR assay. TCRdb holds this immuneACCESS table with in-frame rearrangements only. Some clones are missing; in checked studies, unresolved V genes explain under half, and the rest has no known cause. The sample table records tens of thousands of clones; more than 85% of these occur just once. Of the sample, 0.95% falls within the top ten clones. Sample: peripheral blood, taken before pregnancy. These receptors were collected from a female donor with multiple sclerosis, enrolled in a pregnancy study.

The chain employs TRBV5-4 and TRBJ2-7; 9 bases match TRBD1. The V gene's germline CDR1 is SGHNT and CDR2 YYREEE (reference sequence). J lost 4 bases, V lost 5 bases, and 13 bases had no gene match. This CDR3 spans 16 amino acids. The CDR3 nucleotides read TGTGCCAGCAGTTCTAAGGCCGGGACAGGGAGGTACGAGCAGTACTTC. Amino acids: CASSSKAGTGRYEQYF. Full variable domain (rest looked up from reference TRBV5-4 and TRBJ2-7): ETGVTQSPTHLIKTRGQQVTLRCSSQSGHNTVSWYQQALGQGPQFIFQYYREEENGRGNFPPRFSGLQFPNYSSELNVNALELDDSALYLCASSSKAGTGRYEQYFGPGTRLTVT.

The chain uses TRBV18 and TRBJ2-5; D perhaps matches TRBD2 (6 bases). Looked up from germline, CDR1 is KGHSH and CDR2 is LQKENI. V was trimmed by 3 bases and J by 0 bases, leaving 8 bases between them. CDR3 length: 14 amino acids. The CDR3 reads CASSPRRDQETQYF. The CDR3 DNA follows: TGTGCCAGCTCACCGCGGAGGGACCAAGAGACCCAGTACTTC. Using reference TRBV18 and TRBJ2-5 for the parts outside the CDR3, the full variable domain is NAGVMQNPRHLVRRRGQEARLRCSPMKGHSHVYWYRQLPEEGLKFMVYLQKENIIDESGMPKERFSAEFPKEGPSILRIQQVVRGDSAAYFCASSPRRDQETQYFGPGTRLLVL.

The chain employs TRBV27 and TRBJ2-7; 9 nucleotides agree with TRBD2. V lost 5 bases to trimming and J lost 10 bases; unmatched junction nucleotides: 15. CDR1 MNHEY and CDR2 SMNVEV come from the germline V gene (reference sequence). CDR3 length equals 15 residues. CDR3 protein: CASSRERVAGALQYF. CDR3 DNA: TGTGCCAGCAGTCGAGAGCGGGTAGCGGGAGCCCTCCAGTACTTC.

This clone was seen once. This chain connects TRBV27 to TRBJ2-1, with TRBD2 identical over 10 bases. The V gene's germline CDR1 is MNHEY and CDR2 SMNVEV (reference sequence). The V segment lost 5 bases and the J segment 3 bases; nucleotides outside the gene matches: 4. This CDR3 region has 15 residues. The CDR3 coding sequence is TGTGCCAGCAGTCCTAGGACTAGCGGCTACAATGAGCAGTTCTTC. Protein: CASSPRTSGYNEQFF.

The chain uses TRBV28 and TRBJ2-3; 10 bases match TRBD1. After removal of 6 bases from V and 4 bases from J, the junction contained 4 bases not matched to a gene. Germline CDR1 and CDR2: MDHEN and SYDVKM. The CDR3 is made up of 14 amino acids. The CDR3 sequence: CASRAGTGADTQYF. The CDR3 DNA reads as TGTGCCAGCAGGGCCGGGACAGGGGCAGATACGCAGTATTTT.

This chain links TRBV7-3 with TRBJ2-3, with TRBD1 matching 8 bases. This CDR3 spans 20 amino acids. The V and J ends lost 5 bases and 4 bases, in that order; junction bases with no gene match: 23. Germline lookup yields CDR1 SGHTA and CDR2 FQGTGA. The CDR3 sequence is CASSPLGAGGAPLSADTQYF. For the CDR3, the DNA is TGTGCCAGCAGCCCCCTAGGGGCAGGGGGCGCCCCGTTGAGCGCAGATACGCAGTATTTT.

The chain joins TRBV5-1 to TRBJ2-2, with unresolved D. V was cut by 7 bases and J by 4 bases, with 14 bases left in between. Germline CDR1 reads SGHRS; CDR2 reads YFSETQ. The CDR3 has 14 residues. CDR3 DNA sequence: TGCGCCAGCGCGTCCCCGGGTACCACCGGGGAGCTGTTTTTT. Its translation is CASASPGTTGELFF. Complete variable domain (other parts from reference TRBV5-1 and TRBJ2-2): KAGVTQTPRYLIKTRGQQVTLSCSPISGHRSVSWYQQTPGQGLQFLFEYFSETQRNKGNFPGRFSGRQFSNSRSEMNVSTLELGDSALYLCASASPGTTGELFFGEGSRLTVL.

This chain links TRBV5-1 with TRBJ2-5, with TRBD1 as a possible D gene (6 bases). This CDR3 is 14 amino acids long. Germline V gene lookup returns CDR1 SGHRS and CDR2 YFSETQ. V lost 5 bases to trimming and J lost 4 bases, with 15 bases between them. The CDR3 DNA reads as TGCGCCAGCAGACCTGGGACAACGGGAGAGACCCAGTACTTC. As protein: CASRPGTTGETQYF.

This clone was counted only a few times. The chain has TRBV6-6 and TRBJ1-1; 11 positions agree with TRBD1. Germline values: CDR1 MNHNY, CDR2 SVGAGI (reference sequence). The CDR3 contains 15 residues. V trimming: 7 bases; J trimming: 4 bases; junction bases outside the gene matches: 8. CDR3 sequence: CASTVGTGGGTEAFF. The CDR3 DNA sequence: TGTGCCAGCACCGTAGGGACAGGGGGAGGCACTGAAGCTTTCTTT.

This clone was seen only a few times. The chain couples TRBV14 to TRBJ2-7, with D perhaps matching TRBD1 (6 bases). The CDR3 has 15 residues. The germline V gene encodes CDR1 SGHDN and CDR2 FVKESK. V was clipped by 0 bases and J by 0 bases, with 9 bases between them. CDR3 sequence (DNA): TGTGCCAGCAGCCAAGACAGGACAGCCTCCTACGAGCAGTACTTC. It encodes CASSQDRTASYEQYF.

This chain uses TRBV19 with TRBJ2-2; tentative D call: TRBD1 (6 bases). The CDR3 has 14 amino acids. Germline assignment: CDR1 LNHDA and CDR2 SQIVND (reference sequence). V was trimmed by 3 bases and J by 2 bases, leaving 7 bases between them. The CDR3 loop is CASSIGTNTGELFF. For the CDR3, the DNA is TGTGCCAGTAGTATTGGGACAAACACCGGGGAGCTGTTTTTT.